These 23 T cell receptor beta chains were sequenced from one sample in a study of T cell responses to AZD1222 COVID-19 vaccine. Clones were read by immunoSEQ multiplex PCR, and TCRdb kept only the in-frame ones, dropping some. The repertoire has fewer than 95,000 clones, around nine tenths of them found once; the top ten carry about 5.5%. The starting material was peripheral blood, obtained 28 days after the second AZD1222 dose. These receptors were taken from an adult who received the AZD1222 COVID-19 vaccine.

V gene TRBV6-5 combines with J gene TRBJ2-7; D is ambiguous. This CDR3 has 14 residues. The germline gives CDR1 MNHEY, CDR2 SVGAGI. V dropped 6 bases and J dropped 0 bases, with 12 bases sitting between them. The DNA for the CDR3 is TGTGCCAGCAGCCCCCGCCTAAGCTCCTACGAGCAGTACTTC. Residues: CASSPRLSSYEQYF.

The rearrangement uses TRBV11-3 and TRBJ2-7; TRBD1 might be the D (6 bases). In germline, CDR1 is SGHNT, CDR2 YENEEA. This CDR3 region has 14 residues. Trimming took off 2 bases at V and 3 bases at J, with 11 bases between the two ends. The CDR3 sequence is CASSLPGHRYEQYF. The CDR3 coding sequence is TGTGCCAGCAGCTTACCGGGACACCGCTACGAGCAGTACTTC.

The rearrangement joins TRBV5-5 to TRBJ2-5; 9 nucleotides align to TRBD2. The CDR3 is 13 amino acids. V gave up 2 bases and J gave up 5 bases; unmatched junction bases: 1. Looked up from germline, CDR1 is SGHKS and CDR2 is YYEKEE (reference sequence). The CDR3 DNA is TGTGCCAGCAGCTTCGCGGGAGGGGAGACCCAGTACTTC. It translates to CASSFAGGETQYF. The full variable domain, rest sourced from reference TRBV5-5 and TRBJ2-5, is DAGVTQSPTHLIKTRGQQVTLRCSPISGHKSVSWYQQVLGQGPQFIFQYYEKEERGRGNFPDRFSARQFPNYSSELNVNALLLGDSALYLCASSFAGGETQYFGPGTRLLVL.

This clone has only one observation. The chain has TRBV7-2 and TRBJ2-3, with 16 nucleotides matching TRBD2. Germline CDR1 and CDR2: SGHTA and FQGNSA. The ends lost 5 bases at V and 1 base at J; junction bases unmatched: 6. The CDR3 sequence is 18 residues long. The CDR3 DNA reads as TGTGCCAGCAGCCGGGGACTAGCGGGGGGGCTTGGCACAGATACGCAGTATTTT. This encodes CASSRGLAGGLGTDTQYF.

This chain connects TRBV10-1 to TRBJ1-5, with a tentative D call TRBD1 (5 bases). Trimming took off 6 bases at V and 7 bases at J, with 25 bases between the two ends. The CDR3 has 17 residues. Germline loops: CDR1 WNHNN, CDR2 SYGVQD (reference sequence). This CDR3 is CASREGTVARFWQPQHF. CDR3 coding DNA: TGCGCCAGCAGGGAGGGGACGGTGGCCAGGTTTTGGCAGCCCCAGCATTTT.

CDR3 nucleotide sequence: TGCGCCAGCAGTCCTACCGACAGGGGGCGCTTAGGCAATCAGCCCCAGCATTTT. This translates into CASSPTDRGRLGNQPQHF. The chain has TRBV23-1 and TRBJ1-5; 10 bases are a match to TRBD1. TRBV23-1 counts as an open reading frame of uncertain function. V lost 4 bases and J lost 2; bases outside the gene matches: 11. CDR3 size: 18 residues.

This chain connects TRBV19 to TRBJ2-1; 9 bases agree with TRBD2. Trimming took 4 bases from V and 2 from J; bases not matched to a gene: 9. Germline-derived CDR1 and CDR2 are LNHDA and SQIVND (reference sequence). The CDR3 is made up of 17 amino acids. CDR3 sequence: CASSTRRAGGTYNEQFF. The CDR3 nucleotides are TGTGCCAGTAGTACGAGAAGAGCGGGGGGAACCTACAATGAGCAGTTCTTC.

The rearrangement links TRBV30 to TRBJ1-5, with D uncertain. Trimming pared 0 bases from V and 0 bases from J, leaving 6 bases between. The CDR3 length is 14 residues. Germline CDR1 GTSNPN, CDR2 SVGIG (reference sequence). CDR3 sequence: CAWSVRSSNQPQHF. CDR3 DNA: TGTGCCTGGAGTGTTAGAAGTAGCAATCAGCCCCAGCATTTT.

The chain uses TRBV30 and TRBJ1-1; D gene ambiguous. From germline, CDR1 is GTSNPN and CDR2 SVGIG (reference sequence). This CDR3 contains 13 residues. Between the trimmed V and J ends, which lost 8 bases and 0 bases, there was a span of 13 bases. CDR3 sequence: CATYRGLNTEAFF. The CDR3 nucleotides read TGTGCCACCTACAGAGGTCTGAACACTGAAGCTTTCTTT. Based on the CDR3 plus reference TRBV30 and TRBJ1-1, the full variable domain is SQTIHQWPATLVQPVGSPLSLECTVEGTSNPNLYWYRQAAGRGLQLLFYSVGIGQISSEVPQNLSASRPQDRQFILSSKKLLLSDSGFYLCATYRGLNTEAFFGQGTRLTVV.

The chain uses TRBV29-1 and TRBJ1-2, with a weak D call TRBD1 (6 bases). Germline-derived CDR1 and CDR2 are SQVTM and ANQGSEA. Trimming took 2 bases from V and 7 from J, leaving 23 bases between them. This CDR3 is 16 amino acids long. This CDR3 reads CSVERWDHGGPGGYTF. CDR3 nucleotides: TGCAGCGTTGAACGGTGGGACCACGGGGGGCCGGGTGGCTACACCTTC.

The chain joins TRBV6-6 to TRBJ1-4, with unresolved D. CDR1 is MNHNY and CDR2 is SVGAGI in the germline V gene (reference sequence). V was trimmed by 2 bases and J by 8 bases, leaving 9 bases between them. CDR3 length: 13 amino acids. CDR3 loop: CASSYVGEEKLFF. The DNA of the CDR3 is TGTGCCAGCAGTTACGTGGGAGAGGAAAAACTGTTTTTT.

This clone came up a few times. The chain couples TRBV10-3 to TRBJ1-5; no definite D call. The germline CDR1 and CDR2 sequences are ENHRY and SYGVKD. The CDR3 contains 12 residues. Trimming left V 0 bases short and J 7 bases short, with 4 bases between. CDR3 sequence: CAISESGQPQHF. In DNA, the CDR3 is TGTGCCATCAGTGAGTCAGGGCAGCCCCAGCATTTT.

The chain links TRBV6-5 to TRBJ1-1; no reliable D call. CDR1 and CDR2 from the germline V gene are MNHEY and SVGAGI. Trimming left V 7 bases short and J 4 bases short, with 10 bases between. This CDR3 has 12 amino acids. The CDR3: CASKQPSTEAFF. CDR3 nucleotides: TGTGCCAGCAAACAGCCTAGCACTGAAGCTTTCTTT.

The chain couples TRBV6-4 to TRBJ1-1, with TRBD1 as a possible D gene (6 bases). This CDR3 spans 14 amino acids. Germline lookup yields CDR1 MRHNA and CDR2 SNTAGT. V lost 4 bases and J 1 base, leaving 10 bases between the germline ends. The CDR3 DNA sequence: TGTGCCAGCAGTGCCGGGACATCGAACACTGAAGCTTTCTTT. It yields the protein CASSAGTSNTEAFF.

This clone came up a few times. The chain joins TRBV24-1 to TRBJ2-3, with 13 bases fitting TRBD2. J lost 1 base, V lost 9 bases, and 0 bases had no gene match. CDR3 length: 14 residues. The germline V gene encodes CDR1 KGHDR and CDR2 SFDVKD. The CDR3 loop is CATGTSGGTDTQYF. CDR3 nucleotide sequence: TGTGCCACCGGGACTAGCGGGGGCACAGATACGCAGTATTTT.

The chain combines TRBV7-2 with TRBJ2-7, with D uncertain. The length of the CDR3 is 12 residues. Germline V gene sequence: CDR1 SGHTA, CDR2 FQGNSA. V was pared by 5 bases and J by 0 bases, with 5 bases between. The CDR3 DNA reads TGTGCCAGCAGCCCCAGCTCCTACGAGCAGTACTTC. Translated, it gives CASSPSSYEQYF. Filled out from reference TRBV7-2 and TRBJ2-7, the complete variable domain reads GAGVSQSPSNKVTEKGKDVELRCDPISGHTALYWYRQSLGQGLEFLIYFQGNSAPDKSGLPSDRFSAERTGGSVSTLTIQRTQQEDSAVYLCASSPSSYEQYFGPGTRLTVT.

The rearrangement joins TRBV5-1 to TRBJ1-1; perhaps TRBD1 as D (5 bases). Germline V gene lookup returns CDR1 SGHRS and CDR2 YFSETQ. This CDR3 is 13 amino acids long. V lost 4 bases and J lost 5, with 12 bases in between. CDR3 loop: CASSMTEGTEAFF. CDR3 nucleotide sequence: TGCGCCAGCAGCATGACGGAGGGGACTGAAGCTTTCTTT. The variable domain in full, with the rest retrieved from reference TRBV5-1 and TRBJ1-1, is KAGVTQTPRYLIKTRGQQVTLSCSPISGHRSVSWYQQTPGQGLQFLFEYFSETQRNKGNFPGRFSGRQFSNSRSEMNVSTLELGDSALYLCASSMTEGTEAFFGQGTRLTVV.

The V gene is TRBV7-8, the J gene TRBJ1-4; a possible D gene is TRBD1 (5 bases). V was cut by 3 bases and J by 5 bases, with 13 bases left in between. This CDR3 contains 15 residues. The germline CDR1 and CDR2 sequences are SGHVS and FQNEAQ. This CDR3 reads CASSLAWGNNEKLFF. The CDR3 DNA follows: TGTGCCAGCAGCTTGGCATGGGGCAACAATGAAAAACTGTTTTTT. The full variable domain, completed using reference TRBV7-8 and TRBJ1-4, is GAGVSQSPRYKVAKRGQDVALRCDPISGHVSLFWYQQALGQGPEFLTYFQNEAQLDKSGLPSDRFFAERPEGSVSTLKIQRTQQEDSAVYLCASSLAWGNNEKLFFGSGTQLSVL.

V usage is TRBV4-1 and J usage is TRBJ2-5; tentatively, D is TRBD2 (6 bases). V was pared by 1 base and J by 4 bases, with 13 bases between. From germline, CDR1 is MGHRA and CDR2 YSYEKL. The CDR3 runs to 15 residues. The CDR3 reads CASSQAEGPGETQYF. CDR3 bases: TGCGCCAGCAGCCAAGCGGAGGGCCCCGGAGAGACCCAGTACTTC.

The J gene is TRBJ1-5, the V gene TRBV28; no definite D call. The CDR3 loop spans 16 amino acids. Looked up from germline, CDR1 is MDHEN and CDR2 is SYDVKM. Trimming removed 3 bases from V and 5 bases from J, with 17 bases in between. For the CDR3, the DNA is TGTGCCAGCAGTTTCTCGAGGGCCGCGAGGCATCAGCCCCAGCATTTT. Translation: CASSFSRAARHQPQHF.

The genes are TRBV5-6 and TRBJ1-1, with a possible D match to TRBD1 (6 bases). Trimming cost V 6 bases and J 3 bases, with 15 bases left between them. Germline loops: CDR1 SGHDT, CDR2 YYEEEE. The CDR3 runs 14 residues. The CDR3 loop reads CASNLRTDYTEAFF. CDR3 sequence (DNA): TGTGCCAGCAACTTAAGGACAGACTACACTGAAGCTTTCTTT.

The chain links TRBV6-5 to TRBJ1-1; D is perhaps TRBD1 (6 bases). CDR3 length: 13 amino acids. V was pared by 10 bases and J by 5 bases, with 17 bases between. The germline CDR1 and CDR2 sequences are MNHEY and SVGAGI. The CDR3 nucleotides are TGTGCCATGCAAGATTTGGGGGCGACTGAAGCTTTCTTT. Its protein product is CAMQDLGATEAFF.

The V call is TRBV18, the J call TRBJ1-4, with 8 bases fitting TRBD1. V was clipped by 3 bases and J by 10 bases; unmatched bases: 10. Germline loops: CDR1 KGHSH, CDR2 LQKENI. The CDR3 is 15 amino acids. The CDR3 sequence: CASSPPDRGLGKLFF. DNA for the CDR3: TGTGCCAGCTCACCTCCCGACAGGGGATTAGGAAAACTGTTTTTT.